In this sample, the clone carrying this T cell receptor beta chain turned up many times. Its antigen remains unidentified. Regarding time point: newly diagnosed GD, antithyroid drugs for less than 3 months. Researchers made the TCR library from RNA that was extracted from PBMCs. HTBI primers from iRepertoire and Arm-PCR of CDR3 regions yielded the TCR beta libraries. Source study methods: Throughout the samples, researchers identified fewer than 80 TRBV and approximately 15 TRBJ segments. TCRdb itself ran the multiplex PCR reads through MiXCR, one entry per CDR3 protein. Here the V and J calls rest on TCRdb's processing, not on the authors' analysis. The sample has approximately 460,000 distinct CDR3 sequences, about a sixth seen once; the top ten hold about 10%. The data stem from a study of regulatory T cells in long-lasting Graves disease. Study findings and constraints: TCR diversity was lower in persistent Graves' patients (versus newly diagnosed ones).

CDR1 MNHEY and CDR2 SVGAGI come from the germline V gene. This CDR3 region has 17 residues. The germline V and J ends were trimmed by 4 bases and 4 bases, with 20 bases remaining between them. These same records also appear under a second study, on T cells in Graves' hyperthyroidism and ophthalmopathy. That work adds: Patients were excluded for uncontrolled infection, other autoimmune disease, pregnancy or lactation.

The sequence came from a woman aged 25 to 39 with Graves disease. The sample here was peripheral blood mononuclear cells (PBMCs), taken at new diagnosis, from a patient treated with antithyroid drugs. The chain recombines TRBV6-5 with TRBJ2-1; D tentatively reads TRBD1 or TRBD2 (5 bases each). DNA for the CDR3: TGTGCCAGCAGTTTCCAAGGGGACCCCAATCCGTACAATGAGCAGTTCTTC. This translates into CASSFQGDPNPYNEQFF.